This T cell receptor beta chain was retrieved from a study of blood T cell repertoires in COVID-19. Study in general: There were acute and convalescent COVID-19 samples, and they came from the United States, Italy and Spain. From T cells, B-cell-depleted T cells, or PBMCs came the material, which was cDNA or gDNA.

Under the authors' procedure: It was from reference gene primer amplification that nucleated cell counts were estimated. Some clones are missing from TCRdb's copy, which holds only in-frame ones; the method was immunoSEQ multiplex PCR. That table is the source of V, J and clone size, and D and trimming were worked out from the DNA. The table includes tens of thousands of clones, under 90% detected once. This clone showed up just once. This CDR3 spans 14 amino acids. Germline V gives CDR1 MNHEY, CDR2 SMNVEV (reference sequence). Trimming cost V 5 bases and J 2 bases, with 13 bases left between them. This clonotype originated in a woman aged 80 or older with acute or convalescent COVID-19. The rearrangement uses TRBV27 and TRBJ2-7, with a tentative D call TRBD1 (5 bases). Sequenced material: peripheral blood. CDR3 loop: CASSPRVIAYEQYF. The CDR3 DNA reads as TGTGCCAGCAGTCCCAGGGTAATTGCCTACGAGCAGTACTTC.